Each of the 20 T cell receptor beta chains below was sequenced from the same sample in a study of blood T cell repertoires in COVID-19. Assay used: immunoSEQ multiplex PCR; TCRdb lists only in-frame clones, some missing. The sample contains around 20,000 clones, around 91% of which appear only once. The source material was peripheral blood. The receptors stem from a human donor in a cohort sampled during active COVID-19.

V and J are TRBV7-6 and TRBJ2-1; a weak D match, TRBD2 (7 bases). This CDR3 has 15 residues. Per germline, CDR1 SGHVS and CDR2 FNYEAQ. Trimming shortened V by 1 base and J by 7 bases, and 14 bases separated the two germline ends. In DNA form, the CDR3 reads TGTGCCAGCAGCTTAGGACGGGGGGCAAGAAATGAGCAGTTCTTC. This sequence encodes CASSLGRGARNEQFF.

This chain links TRBV27 with TRBJ2-7; D is possibly TRBD1 (6 bases). The CDR3 spans 17 residues. The germline gives CDR1 MNHEY, CDR2 SMNVEV (reference sequence). Trimming removed 0 bases at V and 0 bases at J, with 15 bases between. CDR3 DNA: TGTGCCAGCAGTTTATCGGGGGCAACTCCTTACTCCTACGAGCAGTACTTC. Protein: CASSLSGATPYSYEQYF.

The chain combines TRBV5-1 with TRBJ2-1; the D gene is possibly TRBD2 (6 bases). Per germline, CDR1 SGHRS and CDR2 YFSETQ. The CDR3 has 16 residues. V lost 0 bases to trimming and J lost 0 bases, with 10 bases between them. DNA of the CDR3: TGCGCCAGCAGCTTGGTCGGGGGAGCCTCCTACAATGAGCAGTTCTTC. This encodes CASSLVGGASYNEQFF.

The J gene is TRBJ2-3, the V gene TRBV18; possible D gene TRBD1, 5 bases. CDR3 length equals 15 residues. Trimming took 1 base from V and 2 from J, leaving 10 bases between them. Germline V lookup: CDR1 KGHSH, CDR2 LQKENI. This CDR3 reads CASSPQWGYTDTQYF. The CDR3 DNA is TGTGCCAGCTCACCACAGTGGGGCTACACAGATACGCAGTATTTT.

The J gene is TRBJ2-3, the V gene TRBV7-3; D possibly corresponds to TRBD1 (6 bases). With 5 bases removed from V and 6 bases from J, the gap between germline ends came to 15 bases. The V gene's germline CDR1 is SGHTA and CDR2 FQGTGA. The CDR3 runs to 14 residues. DNA for the CDR3: TGTGCCAGCAGCCTTAGCAGGGGAAGGGATACGCAGTATTTT. Translation gives CASSLSRGRDTQYF. The full variable domain, in which reference TRBV7-3 and TRBJ2-3 provide the parts outside the CDR3, is GAGVSQTPSNKVTEKGKYVELRCDPISGHTALYWYRQSLGQGPEFLIYFQGTGAADDSGLPNDRFFAVRPEGSVSTLKIQRTERGDSAVYLCASSLSRGRDTQYFGPGTRLTVL.

V is TRBV10-3 and J is TRBJ2-7; D is perhaps TRBD1 (6 bases). Germline V lookup: CDR1 ENHRY, CDR2 SYGVKD. Trimming shortened V by 3 bases and J by 2 bases, and 11 bases separated the two germline ends. There are 14 residues in the CDR3. The CDR3 DNA sequence: TGTGCCATCAGTGACCCTAACAGGGCCTACGAGCAGTACTTC. It yields the protein CAISDPNRAYEQYF.

The chain combines TRBV30 with TRBJ1-2, with TRBD1 as a possible D gene (6 bases). With 4 bases removed from V and 6 bases from J, the gap between germline ends came to 18 bases. The CDR3 loop spans 14 amino acids. Germline V gene lookup returns CDR1 GTSNPN and CDR2 SVGIG (reference sequence). In DNA, the CDR3 is TGTGCCTGGACCCGGGGAGGGGGGATGGATGGCTACACCTTC. It specifies CAWTRGGGMDGYTF. Variable domain in full (rest from reference TRBV30 and TRBJ1-2): SQTIHQWPATLVQPVGSPLSLECTVEGTSNPNLYWYRQAAGRGLQLLFYSVGIGQISSEVPQNLSASRPQDRQFILSSKKLLLSDSGFYLCAWTRGGGMDGYTFGSGTRLTVV.

The V and J genes are TRBV27 and TRBJ1-4; D uncertain. V gave up 6 bases and J gave up 0 bases, with 8 bases separating them. The CDR3 covers 14 residues. From germline, CDR1 is MNHEY and CDR2 SMNVEV (reference sequence). CDR3 DNA: TGTGCCAGCAGGGGCGCCCCAACTAATGAAAAACTGTTTTTT. Its translation: CASRGAPTNEKLFF.

Here the CDR3 reads CASSLNAASYEQYF. CDR3 DNA: TGTGCCAGCAGCTTAAATGCGGCCTCCTACGAGCAGTACTTC. The rearrangement joins TRBV7-9 to TRBJ2-7, with unresolved D. CDR3 size: 14 residues. CDR1 and CDR2 from the germline V gene are SEHNR and FQNEAQ (reference sequence). V dropped 2 bases and J dropped 0 bases, with 8 bases sitting between them.

This clone showed up just a few times. The chain links TRBV5-8 to TRBJ1-5; 7 bases are shared with TRBD1. The CDR3 loop spans 14 amino acids. Per germline, CDR1 SGHTS and CDR2 YDEGEE. V dropped 9 bases and J dropped 5; count of bases not matched to a gene: 11. The CDR3 spells CATFKTGLDQPQHF. The CDR3 DNA reads as TGTGCCACCTTCAAGACAGGGCTCGATCAGCCCCAGCATTTT.

The V call is TRBV7-8, the J call TRBJ2-3; D gene uncertain. The V and J ends lost 5 bases and 3 bases respectively, with 12 bases between them. The CDR3 is 14 amino acids. CDR1 is SGHVS, CDR2 FQNEAQ, per germline. The CDR3 sequence is CASSKTPGTDTQYF. The CDR3 DNA is TGTGCCAGCAGCAAAACCCCGGGTACAGATACGCAGTATTTT.

J is TRBJ1-2 and V is TRBV27, with 7 bases fitting TRBD1. The CDR3 totals 14 residues. J was trimmed by 8 bases and V by 1 base; bases with no gene match: 7. Germline V gene data show CDR1 as MNHEY and CDR2 as SMNVEV (reference sequence). This CDR3 reads CASSLYQGVGGYTF. CDR3 in DNA: TGTGCCAGCAGTTTATACCAGGGGGTGGGAGGCTACACCTTC.

The V gene is TRBV27, the J gene TRBJ2-1, with 9 bases that match TRBD2. CDR3 length: 15 residues. From germline, CDR1 is MNHEY and CDR2 SMNVEV (reference sequence). V gave up 10 bases and J gave up 7 bases; unmatched junction bases: 14. The CDR3 loop reads CATEVEAGGHNEQFF. CDR3 DNA sequence: TGTGCCACCGAGGTGGAGGCGGGGGGGCATAATGAGCAGTTCTTC.

V and J are TRBV12-3 or TRBV12-4 and TRBJ2-1; perhaps TRBD1 as D (6 bases). V shed 5 bases and J shed 8 bases, with 13 bases lying between them. This CDR3 is 13 amino acids long. CDR3 sequence reads: CASSVRGNYEQFF. DNA for the CDR3: TGTGCCAGCAGTGTGAGGGGGAACTATGAGCAGTTCTTC.

This clone showed up just once. The chain links TRBV23-1 to TRBJ1-4, with 7 bases aligning to TRBD1. TRBV23-1 is an open reading frame whose function is uncertain. V shed 2 bases and J 4 bases; nucleotides not matched to a gene: 4. The length of the CDR3 is 15 residues. CDR3 amino acids: CASSQRQGSNEKLFF. The CDR3 DNA reads as TGCGCCAGCAGTCAACGACAGGGAAGTAATGAAAAACTGTTTTTT.

A note on this clone: At one end, the junction sequence differs from germline, possibly due to a read error. Written as DNA, the CDR3 is TGTGCCAGCAGTTACCCACCGCTAGCGGGGGTCAACTTC. Protein sequence: CASSYPPLAGVNF. This chain connects TRBV6-2 or TRBV6-3 to TRBJ2-5, with 10 positions matching TRBD2. The CDR3 loop spans 13 amino acids. CDR1 is MNHEY and CDR2 is SVGEGT in the germline V gene.

The chain links TRBV30 to TRBJ2-1, with D unclear. V lost 0 bases and J lost 6, with 9 bases in between. Per germline, CDR1 GTSNPN and CDR2 SVGIG (reference sequence). CDR3 length equals 13 residues. Written as DNA, the CDR3 is TGTGCCTGGAGTGTGCTAGGTTCCAATGAGCAGTTCTTC. Protein: CAWSVLGSNEQFF. Together with reference TRBV30 and TRBJ2-1, the CDR3 gives the full variable domain: SQTIHQWPATLVQPVGSPLSLECTVEGTSNPNLYWYRQAAGRGLQLLFYSVGIGQISSEVPQNLSASRPQDRQFILSSKKLLLSDSGFYLCAWSVLGSNEQFFGPGTRLTVL.

The V and J genes are TRBV27 and TRBJ1-1; 7 bases agree with TRBD1. Trimming removed 8 bases from V and 2 bases from J; junction bases left unmatched: 5. Germline values: CDR1 MNHEY, CDR2 SMNVEV (reference sequence). This CDR3 spans 13 amino acids. The CDR3 protein is CASGTGENTEAFF. As DNA, the CDR3 is TGTGCCAGCGGTACAGGGGAAAACACTGAAGCTTTCTTT.

J is TRBJ1-1 and V is TRBV5-4, with TRBD1 identical over 7 bases. With 2 bases clipped from V and 8 bases from J, the junction kept 6 bases outside the gene matches. Germline values: CDR1 SGHNT, CDR2 YYREEE (reference sequence). The CDR3 has 13 residues. The CDR3 spells CASSFQRQGEAFF. CDR3 sequence (DNA): TGTGCCAGCAGCTTTCAGCGACAGGGAGAAGCTTTCTTT.

Details on this clone: The junction departs from the called germline gene at one end, perhaps through a read error. V gene TRBV4-1 combines with J gene TRBJ2-7, with 7 bases identical to TRBD2. The CDR3 contains 15 residues. The germline V gene encodes CDR1 MGHRA and CDR2 YSYEKL. Here the CDR3 DNA reads TGCGCCAGCAGCCAACCCCGGACGGGGAGCGGGGAGCAGTGCTTC. Its protein product is CASSQPRTGSGEQCF.